This TCR beta chain stems from a study of shared T cell receptors in the human thymus. Only in-frame clones appear in the TCRdb table, and some are missing; sequencing was by immunoSEQ multiplex PCR. This sample has about 660,000 clones, with around nine tenths found just once. The CDR3 is made up of 16 amino acids. The germline gives CDR1 MRHNA, CDR2 SNTAGT. V was clipped by 3 bases and J by 7 bases; unmatched bases: 8. Separately, the same data were catalogued under a study of human thymus T cells. That work contributes: In unrelated individuals, thymic repertoires overlapped highly, according to related research.

The sequence was collected from a boy in the first two years of life with a congenital heart defect. The sequencing sample was made of thymocytes. The rearrangement uses TRBV6-4 and TRBJ2-3; 12 nucleotides agree with TRBD2. The CDR3 DNA sequence: TGTGCCAGCAGTGATCGGACTAGCGGGGTACCTTATACGCAGTATTTT. Amino acids: CASSDRTSGVPYTQYF.